A selection of T cell receptor beta chains follows, all from one sample in a study of shared clonotypes between healthy human individuals. The repertoire was sequenced with immunoSEQ multiplex PCR; TCRdb's copy has only in-frame clones and lacks some. Among about 120,000 clones listed, under 70% were seen once. The source material was memory CD8+ T cells sorted from blood. The receptors here all came from a young woman in good health. Each CDR3 is given without its conserved first and last residue. Fields, in order: V gene, J gene, D gene, CDR3 protein. D genes are given only for firm matches.

v_call: TRBV5-4
j_call: TRBJ1-1
d_call: -
cdr3_aa: ASSVDSEAF

v_call: TRBV11-2
j_call: TRBJ2-7
d_call: TRBD1
cdr3_aa: ASSYSAGGEQY

v_call: TRBV11-2
j_call: TRBJ1-2
d_call: TRBD1
cdr3_aa: ASSPRTAPPGGGYT

v_call: TRBV2
j_call: TRBJ1-1
d_call: -
cdr3_aa: ASSVISGAEAF

v_call: TRBV11-2
j_call: TRBJ2-1
d_call: -
cdr3_aa: ASTAGTETYNEQF

v_call: TRBV5-1
j_call: TRBJ2-7
d_call: -
cdr3_aa: ASSLDGPTLAEQY

v_call: TRBV13
j_call: TRBJ1-2
d_call: TRBD1
cdr3_aa: ASSLFQGAAGYT

v_call: TRBV5-1
j_call: TRBJ1-1
d_call: -
cdr3_aa: ASSQGRGASTEAF

v_call: TRBV4-1
j_call: TRBJ2-7
d_call: -
cdr3_aa: ASSQFPGDPFGEQY

v_call: TRBV5-1
j_call: TRBJ2-7
d_call: TRBD2
cdr3_aa: ASSLDGTSGPYEQY

v_call: TRBV25-1
j_call: TRBJ2-3
d_call: -
cdr3_aa: ASSEESREGTDTQY

v_call: TRBV18
j_call: TRBJ2-7
d_call: TRBD2
cdr3_aa: ASSRRENSYEQY

v_call: TRBV27
j_call: TRBJ2-7
d_call: -
cdr3_aa: ASSRGTNDEQY

v_call: TRBV6-4
j_call: TRBJ2-6
d_call: -
cdr3_aa: ASSRLISGANVLT

v_call: TRBV11-2
j_call: TRBJ2-3
d_call: -
cdr3_aa: ASSLMTDTQY

v_call: TRBV6-6
j_call: TRBJ2-7
d_call: TRBD1
cdr3_aa: ASTRTGIGEQY

v_call: TRBV28
j_call: TRBJ1-5
d_call: -
cdr3_aa: ASSLLIGESNQPQH

v_call: TRBV19
j_call: TRBJ1-2
d_call: -
cdr3_aa: ASSHNRGAGGYT

v_call: TRBV6-4
j_call: TRBJ2-3
d_call: TRBD1
cdr3_aa: ASSGQGAPDTQY

v_call: TRBV27
j_call: TRBJ2-3
d_call: TRBD2
cdr3_aa: ASSLGLAHGDTQY

v_call: TRBV7-8
j_call: TRBJ2-7
d_call: -
cdr3_aa: ASSLAHEQY

v_call: TRBV28
j_call: TRBJ2-2
d_call: TRBD1
cdr3_aa: ASSAGTGETGELF

v_call: TRBV19
j_call: TRBJ2-7
d_call: TRBD2
cdr3_aa: ASSESGRSGYEQY

v_call: TRBV19
j_call: TRBJ1-5
d_call: -
cdr3_aa: ASSRRQANQPQH

v_call: TRBV30
j_call: TRBJ2-7
d_call: -
cdr3_aa: AWSSESYEQY

v_call: TRBV5-6
j_call: TRBJ2-7
d_call: TRBD1
cdr3_aa: ASSSRDRWAEQY

v_call: TRBV4-1
j_call: TRBJ1-1
d_call: -
cdr3_aa: ASRTTRRVETEAF

v_call: TRBV28
j_call: TRBJ2-7
d_call: -
cdr3_aa: ASSLSVGRPLMYEQY

v_call: TRBV6-5
j_call: TRBJ1-1
d_call: -
cdr3_aa: ASSYGGRTEAF

v_call: TRBV25-1
j_call: TRBJ2-1
d_call: -
cdr3_aa: ASSDVSLAYNEQF

v_call: TRBV5-1
j_call: TRBJ2-7
d_call: -
cdr3_aa: ASSLVGSEQY

v_call: TRBV28
j_call: TRBJ2-3
d_call: -
cdr3_aa: ASSLAEVEADTQY

v_call: TRBV1
j_call: TRBJ2-5
d_call: -
cdr3_aa: TSSQDRRRGTGGEETQY

v_call: TRBV9
j_call: TRBJ2-6
d_call: -
cdr3_aa: ASSSGANVLT

v_call: TRBV7-9
j_call: TRBJ1-2
d_call: -
cdr3_aa: ASSPLTVNYGYT

v_call: TRBV27
j_call: TRBJ2-7
d_call: -
cdr3_aa: ASSPPDRPFYEQY

v_call: TRBV28
j_call: TRBJ1-3
d_call: -
cdr3_aa: ASRRQNFGNTIY

v_call: TRBV6-4
j_call: TRBJ2-1
d_call: -
cdr3_aa: ASSSGGRTTYNEQF

v_call: TRBV2
j_call: TRBJ2-5
d_call: TRBD2
cdr3_aa: ASSDGLAETQY

v_call: TRBV6-1
j_call: TRBJ2-1
d_call: -
cdr3_aa: ASSAWGWGNEQF

v_call: TRBV5-1
j_call: TRBJ2-1
d_call: TRBD2
cdr3_aa: ASSFLAGHSYNEQF

v_call: TRBV11-3
j_call: TRBJ2-2
d_call: -
cdr3_aa: ASSYGNTGELF

v_call: TRBV6-5
j_call: TRBJ2-3
d_call: -
cdr3_aa: ASSNTRKSTDTQY

v_call: TRBV19
j_call: TRBJ2-1
d_call: -
cdr3_aa: ASSIMRGADEQF

v_call: TRBV9
j_call: TRBJ2-3
d_call: TRBD2
cdr3_aa: ASSGGLAGVVTDTQY

v_call: TRBV6-5
j_call: TRBJ1-5
d_call: TRBD1
cdr3_aa: ASGDRVRQPQH

v_call: TRBV4-2
j_call: TRBJ2-1
d_call: -
cdr3_aa: ASSQEYTGLHEQF

v_call: TRBV10-2
j_call: TRBJ2-7
d_call: TRBD1
cdr3_aa: ASSFDRGWYEQY

v_call: TRBV9
j_call: TRBJ2-7
d_call: TRBD2
cdr3_aa: ASGGTSEMGSYEQY

v_call: TRBV7-2
j_call: TRBJ2-7
d_call: -
cdr3_aa: ASSSNDISYEQY

v_call: TRBV5-4
j_call: TRBJ2-1
d_call: TRBD1
cdr3_aa: ASRGDRGIIGHSYNEQF

v_call: TRBV28
j_call: TRBJ1-2
d_call: TRBD1
cdr3_aa: ASSYYYRGDYGYT

v_call: TRBV25-1
j_call: TRBJ2-1
d_call: -
cdr3_aa: ASSVGSYNEQF

v_call: TRBV6-1
j_call: TRBJ2-1
d_call: TRBD2
cdr3_aa: ASSPGDSGSNEQF

v_call: TRBV6-1
j_call: TRBJ2-7
d_call: TRBD2
cdr3_aa: ASLTWGGSSYEQY

v_call: TRBV6-1
j_call: TRBJ2-1
d_call: TRBD2
cdr3_aa: ASTTGLAVYNEQF

v_call: TRBV6-1
j_call: TRBJ2-7
d_call: -
cdr3_aa: ASSEAWLGKDEQY

v_call: TRBV28
j_call: TRBJ2-7
d_call: TRBD2
cdr3_aa: ASSFWGGPYEQY

v_call: TRBV4-1
j_call: TRBJ2-2
d_call: TRBD2
cdr3_aa: ASRPGLAINTGELF